What follows are 32 T cell receptor beta chains derived from one specimen sequenced in a study of STAT5B mutations in CD4+ large granular lymphocyte leukemia. TCRdb's copy holds only in-frame clones and misses some; the assay was immunoSEQ multiplex PCR. The table includes nearly 30,000 clones, under 85% detected once. The sequenced sample was CD4+ T cells from blood buffy coats. The receptor set was obtained from a human donor in good health.

There are a few counts of this clone. V is TRBV7-2 and J is TRBJ2-5; 7 bases line up with TRBD1. The germline V gene encodes CDR1 SGHTA and CDR2 FQGNSA. The V gene end was trimmed by 5 bases and the J gene end by 5 bases; junction bases not matched to a gene: 11. There are 15 residues in the CDR3. The CDR3 DNA reads as TGTGCCAGCAGCATCCAATCGACAGGGTCGGAGACCCAGTACTTC. Protein sequence: CASSIQSTGSETQYF. Together with reference TRBV7-2 and TRBJ2-5, the CDR3 gives the full variable domain: GAGVSQSPSNKVTEKGKDVELRCDPISGHTALYWYRQSLGQGLEFLIYFQGNSAPDKSGLPSDRFSAERTGGSVSTLTIQRTQQEDSAVYLCASSIQSTGSETQYFGPGTRLLVL.

The rearrangement joins TRBV18 to TRBJ2-1; perhaps TRBD2 as D (5 bases). Trimming took off 3 bases at V and 2 bases at J, with 14 bases between the two ends. The CDR3 is made up of 16 amino acids. CDR1 is KGHSH, CDR2 LQKENI, per germline. The CDR3 DNA reads TGTGCCAGCTCACCTATTAAGGACGGGACCTACAATGAGCAGTTCTTC. Protein: CASSPIKDGTYNEQFF.

The J gene is TRBJ2-1, the V gene TRBV7-2, with unresolved D. V lost 5 bases, J lost 1 base, and 12 bases lay in between. This CDR3 is built from 15 residues. Germline loops: CDR1 SGHTA, CDR2 FQGNSA. The CDR3 coding sequence is TGTGCCAGCAGCCTCCTCCGAACTTCCTACAATGAGCAGTTCTTC. Amino acid sequence: CASSLLRTSYNEQFF.

This clone was seen only once. The chain recombines TRBV11-2 with TRBJ1-3; weak D call: TRBD1 (6 bases). The CDR3 extends over 15 amino acids. Trimming pared 5 bases from V and 4 bases from J, leaving 15 bases between. From germline, CDR1 is SGHAT and CDR2 FQNNGV. CDR3: CASSTSGVQGNTIYF. DNA of the CDR3: TGTGCCAGCAGCACATCAGGGGTGCAAGGAAACACCATATATTTT.

This clone has more than one count but fewer than ten. V and J are TRBV5-1 and TRBJ2-5, with TRBD2 matching 8 bases. The CDR3 is 16 amino acids. V lost 0 bases to trimming and J lost 0 bases; unmatched junction nucleotides: 4. Germline loops: CDR1 SGHRS, CDR2 YFSETQ. The CDR3 is CASSLVVAGYQETQYF. CDR3 sequence (DNA): TGCGCCAGCAGCTTGGTGGTAGCGGGGTACCAAGAGACCCAGTACTTC.

CDR3 residues: CASRAGTSPETQYF. CDR3 nucleotides: TGTGCCAGTCGCGCGGGCACAAGCCCAGAGACCCAGTACTTC. The chain employs TRBV19 and TRBJ2-5, with D possibly being TRBD2 (5 bases). The CDR3 totals 14 residues. CDR1 is LNHDA and CDR2 is SQIVND in the germline V gene (reference sequence). V was pared by 8 bases and J by 4 bases, with 17 bases between.

V is TRBV9 and J is TRBJ2-1; weak D call: TRBD2 (7 bases). Between the trimmed V and J ends, which lost 0 bases and 5 bases, there was a span of 15 bases. CDR1 SGDLS and CDR2 YYNGEE come from the germline V gene. The CDR3 sequence is 16 residues long. The CDR3 DNA reads TGTGCCAGCAGCGTAGCTCTGCGGGGGCCGAACAATGAGCAGTTCTTC. Translating gives CASSVALRGPNNEQFF.

The chain combines TRBV9 with TRBJ1-2, with a weak D call TRBD1 (5 bases). Germline V gene lookup returns CDR1 SGDLS and CDR2 YYNGEE. Trimming left V 2 bases short and J 2 bases short, with 16 bases between. This CDR3 comprises 16 residues. CDR3 in amino acids: CASSVLGAGLNYGYTF. The CDR3 DNA follows: TGTGCCAGCAGCGTCTTAGGGGCAGGCTTGAACTATGGCTACACCTTC.

The table lists this clone with a few counts. V usage is TRBV25-1 and J usage is TRBJ1-5; the match to TRBD1 covers 7 bases. The length of the CDR3 is 13 residues. V was clipped by 4 bases and J by 7 bases; unmatched bases: 4. The germline CDR1 and CDR2 sequences are MGHDK and SYGVNS. DNA of the CDR3: TGTGCCAGCAGTGGGACAGGATACCAGCCCCAGCATTTT. Its protein is CASSGTGYQPQHF.

V and J are TRBV18 and TRBJ2-3, with 8 bases matching TRBD2. The ends lost 2 bases at V and 4 bases at J; junction bases unmatched: 20. CDR1 is KGHSH, CDR2 LQKENI, per germline. The CDR3 contains 20 residues. Here the CDR3 DNA reads TGTGCCAGCTCACCAAGATTCGAAGTGGTGAGCGGGGGTAGCGCAGATACGCAGTATTTT. This codes for CASSPRFEVVSGGSADTQYF.

The chain couples TRBV6-1 to TRBJ1-6, with D possibly being TRBD1 (6 bases). Trimming removed 2 bases from V and 5 bases from J, with 10 bases in between. Germline CDR1 and CDR2: MNHNS and SASEGT. CDR3 length: 15 amino acids. CDR3 in amino acids: CASSEITGNNSPLHF. CDR3 DNA: TGTGCCAGCAGTGAAATAACAGGGAATAATTCACCCCTCCACTTT.

The chain has TRBV11-2 and TRBJ1-4; D is unresolved. Germline lookup yields CDR1 SGHAT and CDR2 FQNNGV. This CDR3 has 15 amino acids. Trimming stripped 0 bases from V and 3 bases from J, with 8 bases between. This CDR3 is CASSLDHSPNEKLFF. CDR3 nucleotides: TGTGCCAGCAGCTTAGATCACTCCCCTAATGAAAAACTGTTTTTT.

The chain joins TRBV27 to TRBJ2-1; 8 bases are shared with TRBD1. Germline V gene data show CDR1 as MNHEY and CDR2 as SMNVEV (reference sequence). This CDR3 is 15 amino acids long. V lost 6 bases and J lost 1; bases outside the gene matches: 5. CDR3 region: CASSLDRGSYNEQFF. CDR3 bases: TGTGCCAGCAGCCTAGACAGGGGTTCCTACAATGAGCAGTTCTTC.

The chain recombines TRBV28 with TRBJ1-3; 7 bases fit TRBD1. Germline assignment: CDR1 MDHEN and CDR2 SYDVKM. V dropped 6 bases and J dropped 4; count of bases not matched to a gene: 12. The CDR3 is 16 amino acids. This chain's CDR3 is CASSHRRGQLGNTIYF. The CDR3 DNA reads TGTGCCAGCAGCCATAGGAGGGGGCAGCTCGGAAACACCATATATTTT.

The chain joins TRBV7-2 to TRBJ2-2; D not resolved. Per the germline V gene, CDR1 is SGHTA and CDR2 is FQGNSA. The V and J ends lost 1 base and 4 bases respectively, with 7 bases between them. The CDR3 covers 14 residues. This CDR3 is CASSLVQPTGELFF. CDR3 sequence (DNA): TGTGCCAGCAGCTTAGTGCAACCCACCGGGGAGCTGTTTTTT.

The chain links TRBV5-1 to TRBJ1-2; 10 nucleotides align to TRBD1. There are 14 residues in the CDR3. Germline loops: CDR1 SGHRS, CDR2 YFSETQ. Trimming at V came to 0 bases and at J to 6 bases, leaving 2 bases not matched to a gene. CDR3 in amino acids: CASSLEGQGNGYTF. CDR3 DNA sequence: TGCGCCAGCAGCTTGGAGGGACAGGGGAATGGCTACACCTTC. The full variable domain, rest sourced from reference TRBV5-1 and TRBJ1-2, is KAGVTQTPRYLIKTRGQQVTLSCSPISGHRSVSWYQQTPGQGLQFLFEYFSETQRNKGNFPGRFSGRQFSNSRSEMNVSTLELGDSALYLCASSLEGQGNGYTFGSGTRLTVV.

The CDR3 sequence is CAISDRLGEGNSPLHF. The CDR3 nucleotides read TGTGCCATCAGTGATAGGTTGGGGGAAGGAAATTCACCCCTCCACTTT. The rearrangement links TRBV10-3 to TRBJ1-6, with a possible D match to TRBD1 (5 bases). The germline CDR1 and CDR2 sequences are ENHRY and SYGVKD. V lost 3 bases to trimming and J lost 7 bases, with 16 bases between them. The CDR3 is 16 amino acids.

The V and J genes are TRBV7-9 and TRBJ2-1, with unresolved D. The CDR3 totals 12 residues. V lost 4 bases and J 4 bases, leaving 5 bases between the germline ends. Germline-derived CDR1 and CDR2 are SEHNR and FQNEAQ (reference sequence). The CDR3 here is CASSSEYNEQFF. The CDR3 coding sequence is TGTGCCAGCAGCTCTGAATACAATGAGCAGTTCTTC.

The V call is TRBV4-3, the J call TRBJ1-4; D not resolved. The V gene lost 1 base and the J gene lost 0 bases, with 9 bases spanning the gap. This CDR3 has 16 amino acids. Germline V CDR1 and CDR2: LGHNA, YSLEER. For the CDR3, the DNA is TGCGCCAGCAGCCAAGTTATGAGGCCAACTAATGAAAAACTGTTTTTT. Encoded protein: CASSQVMRPTNEKLFF.

This clone was picked up a small number of times. The rearrangement uses TRBV5-1 and TRBJ2-2; D not resolved. Trimming took off 0 bases at V and 6 bases at J, with 6 bases between the two ends. This CDR3 spans 13 amino acids. Germline values: CDR1 SGHRS, CDR2 YFSETQ. CDR3 bases: TGCGCCAGCAGCTTGGTTCTTCCCGGGGAGCTGTTTTTT. Translation: CASSLVLPGELFF.

The chain couples TRBV6-6 to TRBJ1-2; 7 bases align to TRBD1. The V gene end was trimmed by 7 bases and the J gene end by 8 bases; junction bases not matched to a gene: 16. The CDR3 is made up of 15 amino acids. CDR1 is MNHNY, CDR2 SVGAGI, per germline (reference sequence). In nucleotides, the CDR3 is TGTGCCAGCACTCTCCTCCGGGACAGCCGGGAGGGCTACACCTTC. This sequence encodes CASTLLRDSREGYTF.

The chain has TRBV9 and TRBJ1-3, with D uncertain. Germline CDR1 is SGDLS and CDR2 is YYNGEE. CDR3 length: 16 amino acids. The V gene lost 3 bases and the J gene lost 2 bases, with 15 bases spanning the gap. The DNA of the CDR3 is TGTGCCAGCAGCGAACTTAGCAGGAGCACTGGAAACACCATATATTTT. The encoded protein is CASSELSRSTGNTIYF.

The chain employs TRBV7-9 and TRBJ2-1, with a tentative D call TRBD2 (5 bases). Trimming took off 6 bases at V and 9 bases at J, with 15 bases between the two ends. Looked up from germline, CDR1 is SEHNR and CDR2 is FQNEAQ (reference sequence). This CDR3 spans 13 amino acids. The CDR3 spells CASRNGGGGEQFF. CDR3 sequence (DNA): TGTGCCAGCAGAAATGGTGGTGGAGGTGAGCAGTTCTTC. Full variable domain (remainder filled in from reference TRBV7-9 and TRBJ2-1): DTGVSQNPRHKITKRGQNVTFRCDPISEHNRLYWYRQTLGQGPEFLTYFQNEAQLEKSRLLSDRFSAERPKGSFSTLEIQRTEQGDSAMYLCASRNGGGGEQFFGPGTRLTVL.

This chain uses TRBV6-6 with TRBJ1-1, with TRBD1 matching over 9 bases. This CDR3 comprises 16 residues. Unmatched junction bases numbered 8, after V lost 6 bases and J lost 0 bases. The germline CDR1 and CDR2 sequences are MNHNY and SVGAGI (reference sequence). The CDR3 DNA reads as TGTGCCAGCAGCCCACCTGGGGACAGGGTGAACACTGAAGCTTTCTTT. This sequence encodes CASSPPGDRVNTEAFF.

The chain joins TRBV6-1 to TRBJ1-5; maybe TRBD1 (5 bases). Germline CDR1 and CDR2: MNHNS and SASEGT. The CDR3 covers 16 residues. Trimming left V 4 bases short and J 6 bases short, with 19 bases between. CDR3: CASSATSSGFSQPQHF. The CDR3 DNA reads as TGTGCCAGCAGTGCAACTTCATCAGGGTTCAGTCAGCCCCAGCATTTT.

The chain links TRBV6-5 to TRBJ1-1; no reliable D call. The CDR3 runs 15 residues. Germline loops: CDR1 MNHEY, CDR2 SVGAGI. V was trimmed by 2 bases and J by 4 bases, leaving 14 bases between them. CDR3 sequence: CASSYGRVRVTEAFF. The CDR3 nucleotides are TGTGCCAGCAGTTACGGAAGGGTACGGGTCACTGAAGCTTTCTTT.

The chain is built from TRBV7-2 and TRBJ2-5; 9 bases are a match to TRBD2. The CDR3 contains 16 residues. Germline CDR1 reads SGHTA; CDR2 reads FQGNSA. Unmatched junction bases numbered 11, after V lost 3 bases and J lost 6 bases. The CDR3 sequence: CASSLGAGGTGKTQYF. The DNA of the CDR3 is TGTGCCAGCAGCTTGGGGGCGGGGGGGACCGGAAAGACCCAGTACTTC.

V and J are TRBV9 and TRBJ2-3; 8 bases line up with TRBD2. The germline V gene has CDR1 SGDLS and CDR2 YYNGEE. There are 15 residues in the CDR3. J was trimmed by 2 bases and V by 2 bases; bases with no gene match: 4. The CDR3 loop reads CASSVSGGPTDTQYF. CDR3 in DNA: TGTGCCAGCAGCGTCTCGGGGGGGCCCACAGATACGCAGTATTTT. The full variable domain, with the rest looked up from reference TRBV9 and TRBJ2-3, is DSGVTQTPKHLITATGQRVTLRCSPRSGDLSVYWYQQSLDQGLQFLIQYYNGEERAKGNILERFSAQQFPDLHSELNLSSLELGDSALYFCASSVSGGPTDTQYFGPGTRLTVL.

The CDR3 region has the DNA TGCGCCAGCAGCCAAGGTGGCTCCTACAATGAGCAGTTCTTC. Protein: CASSQGGSYNEQFF. V gene TRBV4-3 combines with J gene TRBJ2-1; D uncertain. The CDR3 contains 14 residues. Germline assignment: CDR1 LGHNA and CDR2 YSLEER. V lost 1 base and J lost 0, with 4 bases in between.

The chain employs TRBV6-6 and TRBJ2-1, with TRBD2 matching 11 bases. The germline V gene has CDR1 MNHNY and CDR2 SVGAGI (reference sequence). This CDR3 is 16 amino acids long. With V trimmed by 5 bases and J by 4 bases, 7 bases remained unmatched. The CDR3 DNA is TGTGCCAGCAGTCGAGGAACTAGCGGGGGATACAATGAGCAGTTCTTC. Translating gives CASSRGTSGGYNEQFF.

A few counts support this clone. The J gene is TRBJ1-4, the V gene TRBV11-2; D perhaps matches TRBD1 (5 bases). The CDR3 extends over 13 amino acids. Trimming removed 3 bases from V and 8 bases from J, with 10 bases in between. The V gene's germline CDR1 is SGHAT and CDR2 FQNNGV. CDR3 sequence: CASSFIRDEKLFF. The CDR3 nucleotides read TGTGCCAGCAGCTTTATTAGGGACGAAAAACTGTTTTTT.

The V gene is TRBV2, the J gene TRBJ2-5, with a possible D match to TRBD2 (6 bases). The CDR3 is 11 amino acids. V shed 8 bases and J shed 7 bases, with 11 bases lying between them. Germline values: CDR1 SNHLY, CDR2 FYNNEI. Here the CDR3 reads CASGGGRTQYF. Here the CDR3 DNA reads TGTGCCAGCGGAGGAGGGAGGACCCAGTACTTC.